A single sample is the source of the 28 T cell receptor beta chains below, sequenced in a study of immune cell composition in non-small cell lung cancer. Normal lung was taken at the farthest possible site, at least 3 cm from tumour. The method was immunoSEQ multiplex PCR; TCRdb's version includes in-frame clones alone and lacks a portion of them. Here the sample spans 7,500 to 9,500 clones, roughly 77% being singletons. The sample was non-adjacent lung tissue. Receptors were obtained from a human donor with non-small cell lung cancer.

The chain couples TRBV14 to TRBJ2-1; the match to TRBD1 covers 7 bases. CDR1 is SGHDN, CDR2 FVKESK, per germline. The junction had 2 bases not matched to a gene; V was cut back by 4 bases and J by 8 bases. This CDR3 region has 12 residues. CDR3 coding DNA: TGTGCCAGCAGCCGCCAGGGGGATGAGCAGTTCTTC. Encoded protein: CASSRQGDEQFF.

The genes are TRBV5-1 and TRBJ2-1, with TRBD2 identical over 7 bases. Per germline, CDR1 SGHRS and CDR2 YFSETQ. The CDR3 runs to 15 residues. Trimming took 0 bases from V and 9 from J; bases not matched to a gene: 9. The CDR3 bases are TGCGCCAGCAGCTTGGCCTGGGCGGGAGCTGGTGAGCAGTTCTTC. Its protein is CASSLAWAGAGEQFF.

CDR3 loop: CASFSGSGNEQFF. The CDR3 nucleotides are TGTGCCAGCTTTAGCGGGAGTGGAAATGAGCAGTTCTTC. V and J are TRBV27 and TRBJ2-1; TRBD2 agrees at 9 bases. CDR1 is MNHEY and CDR2 is SMNVEV in the germline V gene (reference sequence). This CDR3 has 13 amino acids. Unmatched junction bases numbered 6, after V lost 8 bases and J lost 7 bases.

The chain couples TRBV5-3 to TRBJ2-3, with TRBD2 as a possible D gene (5 bases). TRBV5-3 is placed among ORFs of uncertain function. The CDR3 sequence is 13 residues long. Deletions cut 1 base from V and 4 bases from J, with 7 bases between. CDR3 bases: TGTGCCAGAAGCTTGCGGAGGCCAGATACGCAGTATTTT. This codes for CARSLRRPDTQYF.

V usage is TRBV7-6 and J usage is TRBJ1-1; D gene ambiguous. This CDR3 has 17 amino acids. V dropped 5 bases and J dropped 2 bases, with 21 bases sitting between them. The germline CDR1 and CDR2 sequences are SGHVS and FNYEAQ. The DNA of the CDR3 is TGTGCCAGCAGCCTAACTGCACTCCAGATAGGTAACACTGAAGCTTTCTTT. Its protein is CASSLTALQIGNTEAFF.

This chain joins TRBV10-2 and TRBJ1-5; 7 nucleotides line up with TRBD1. CDR1 and CDR2 from the germline V gene are WSHSY and SAAADI. V lost 2 bases to trimming and J lost 3 bases; unmatched junction nucleotides: 4. This CDR3 comprises 15 residues. CDR3 sequence (DNA): TGCGCCAGCAGTGAGGTAGGGGGCTACAATCAGCCCCAGCATTTT. Its translation is CASSEVGGYNQPQHF.

The chain employs TRBV5-8 and TRBJ1-1; D may be TRBD1 (5 bases). The length of the CDR3 is 14 residues. Germline values: CDR1 SGHTS, CDR2 YDEGEE. V dropped 4 bases and J dropped 3 bases, with 13 bases sitting between them. The CDR3 nucleotides are TGTGCCAGCAGCCTCACGGGGCGGTACACTGAAGCTTTCTTT. Protein: CASSLTGRYTEAFF.

The genes are TRBV10-2 and TRBJ2-2, with 8 bases matching TRBD2. CDR1 WSHSY and CDR2 SAAADI come from the germline V gene. The CDR3 is made up of 14 amino acids. After removal of 4 bases from V and 7 bases from J, the junction contained 5 bases not matched to a gene. CDR3 protein: CASSVGGAVGELFF. Written as DNA, the CDR3 is TGCGCCAGCAGTGTCGGGGGGGCGGTCGGGGAGCTGTTTTTT.

The chain couples TRBV5-1 to TRBJ2-1; 8 bases map to TRBD2. Per the germline V gene, CDR1 is SGHRS and CDR2 is YFSETQ. V was clipped by 0 bases and J by 2 bases; unmatched bases: 7. This CDR3 is built from 17 residues. CDR3 sequence reads: CASSLGPAGDPYNEQFF. Here the CDR3 DNA reads TGCGCCAGCAGCTTGGGGCCAGCGGGAGACCCCTACAATGAGCAGTTCTTC.

V is TRBV10-3 and J is TRBJ2-7; D not resolved. Per the germline V gene, CDR1 is ENHRY and CDR2 is SYGVKD. Trimming took off 4 bases at V and 6 bases at J, with 13 bases between the two ends. This CDR3 region has 13 residues. The CDR3 nucleotides read TGTGCCATCAGTGGTCCAGTTCTATCCGAGCAGTACTTC. Translating gives CAISGPVLSEQYF.

This clone turned up a few times. The chain combines TRBV7-9 with TRBJ1-1; no firm D call. The V end was cut by 6 bases, the J end by 10 bases, with 9 bases between. The CDR3 contains 10 residues. The germline V gene encodes CDR1 SEHNR and CDR2 FQNEAQ (reference sequence). CDR3 sequence: CASSLSRAFF. CDR3 in DNA: TGTGCCAGCAGTCTCAGCAGAGCTTTCTTT.

The DNA of the CDR3 is TGTGCCAGCTCATCGGGACAGGGCGGAGTCGAGCAGTACTTC. Protein sequence: CASSSGQGGVEQYF. V is TRBV18 and J is TRBJ2-7; 9 bases fit TRBD1. Trimming at V came to 5 bases and at J to 6 bases, leaving 8 bases not matched to a gene. The CDR3 spans 14 residues. CDR1 is KGHSH, CDR2 LQKENI, per germline.

The chain joins TRBV6-5 to TRBJ2-1; 12 bases align to TRBD2. The germline V gene encodes CDR1 MNHEY and CDR2 SVGAGI. The CDR3 covers 15 residues. The V gene end was trimmed by 6 bases and the J gene end by 5 bases; junction bases not matched to a gene: 5. CDR3 protein: CASRHRTSGNNEQFF. CDR3 nucleotide sequence: TGTGCCAGCAGACACCGGACTAGCGGGAACAATGAGCAGTTCTTC.

The chain combines TRBV7-9 with TRBJ2-7; 7 bases map to TRBD1. This CDR3 region has 14 residues. Germline CDR1 and CDR2: SEHNR and FQNEAQ (reference sequence). With 5 bases clipped from V and 3 bases from J, the junction kept 7 bases outside the gene matches. The CDR3 nucleotides are TGTGCCAGCAGCCTTGGGACAGTAAGCTACGAGCAGTACTTC. Translating it yields CASSLGTVSYEQYF.

As DNA, the CDR3 is TGTGCCAGCAGACGGGGGATCGCCTACGAGCAGTACTTC. Translated: CASRRGIAYEQYF. The gene calls are TRBV2 and TRBJ2-7; D may be TRBD2 (6 bases). V was clipped by 6 bases and J by 2 bases, with 11 bases between them. This CDR3 contains 13 residues. Germline CDR1 is SNHLY and CDR2 is FYNNEI. Complete variable domain (other parts from reference TRBV2 and TRBJ2-7): EPEVTQTPSHQVTQMGQEVILRCVPISNHLYFYWYRQILGQKVEFLVSFYNNEISEKSEIFDDQFSVERPDGSNFTLKIRSTKLEDSAMYFCASRRGIAYEQYFGPGTRLTVT.

A few counts support this clone. The chain uses TRBV7-8 and TRBJ1-3, with D unresolved. V was trimmed by 4 bases and J by 0 bases, leaving 13 bases between them. Germline CDR1 is SGHVS and CDR2 is FQNEAQ. CDR3 size: 16 residues. The CDR3 reads CASSSSTRSSGNTIYF. In nucleotides, the CDR3 is TGTGCCAGCAGCTCTTCGACACGGTCCTCTGGAAACACCATATATTTT.

The chain has TRBV27 and TRBJ2-3; 8 nucleotides agree with TRBD1. The CDR3 runs to 15 residues. Per the germline V gene, CDR1 is MNHEY and CDR2 is SMNVEV (reference sequence). J lost 4 bases, V lost 5 bases, and 8 bases had no gene match. The CDR3 is CASSTWTGLADTQYF. CDR3 bases: TGTGCCAGCAGTACCTGGACAGGGCTGGCAGATACGCAGTATTTT.

The V and J genes are TRBV7-9 and TRBJ2-7; 7 nucleotides agree with TRBD2. CDR3 length equals 14 residues. CDR1 SEHNR and CDR2 FQNEAQ come from the germline V gene (reference sequence). V lost 5 bases, J lost 0 bases, and 4 bases stayed unmatched. CDR3 in amino acids: CASSAGGSSYEQYF. In nucleotides, the CDR3 is TGTGCCAGCAGCGCCGGGGGGAGCTCCTACGAGCAGTACTTC.

V is TRBV15 and J is TRBJ2-5, with 8 bases fitting TRBD2. This CDR3 comprises 16 residues. Losses at the gene ends were 11 bases for V and 2 bases for J; bases not matched to a gene: 16. Germline V gene sequence: CDR1 LNHNV, CDR2 YYDKDF (reference sequence). This chain's CDR3 is CALRSLAGNLQETQYF. Written as DNA, the CDR3 is TGTGCCCTCCGAAGCCTAGCGGGTAACCTGCAAGAGACCCAGTACTTC.

The rearrangement links TRBV7-9 to TRBJ1-3, with no clear D. Germline CDR1 reads SEHNR; CDR2 reads FQNEAQ (reference sequence). The germline V and J ends were trimmed by 8 bases and 2 bases, with 16 bases remaining between them. CDR3 length: 15 residues. DNA of the CDR3: TGTGCCAGCCGCAGAGGGAGTGAGGCTGGAAACACCATATATTTT. Translating it yields CASRRGSEAGNTIYF.

The CDR3 reads CASSDPGQRLIDAEAFF. CDR3 bases: TGTGCCAGTAGCGACCCGGGACAGAGATTGATCGACGCTGAAGCTTTCTTT. The gene calls are TRBV19 and TRBJ1-1, with 7 nucleotides matching TRBD1. CDR1 is LNHDA and CDR2 is SQIVND in the germline V gene (reference sequence). The CDR3 is made up of 17 amino acids. J was trimmed by 6 bases and V by 6 bases; bases with no gene match: 19.

The genes are TRBV13 and TRBJ2-1; the match to TRBD2 covers 11 bases. The germline gives CDR1 PRHDT, CDR2 FYEKMQ (reference sequence). There are 14 residues in the CDR3. Trimming at V came to 5 bases and at J to 10 bases, leaving 7 bases not matched to a gene. CDR3 coding DNA: TGTGCCAGCAGCCCTCTAGCGGGAGGACGGGAGCAGTTCTTC. It specifies CASSPLAGGREQFF.

The chain employs TRBV5-1 and TRBJ2-2; no clear D gene. The germline V gene encodes CDR1 SGHRS and CDR2 YFSETQ. The CDR3 has 15 residues. Trimming left V 6 bases short and J 0 bases short, with 12 bases between. The CDR3 loop reads CASTMGGTNTGELFF. CDR3 bases: TGCGCCAGCACCATGGGTGGAACGAACACCGGGGAGCTGTTTTTT. Based on the CDR3 plus reference TRBV5-1 and TRBJ2-2, the full variable domain is KAGVTQTPRYLIKTRGQQVTLSCSPISGHRSVSWYQQTPGQGLQFLFEYFSETQRNKGNFPGRFSGRQFSNSRSEMNVSTLELGDSALYLCASTMGGTNTGELFFGEGSRLTVL.

This chain links TRBV4-2 with TRBJ2-3; D remains unclear. The CDR3 sequence is 13 residues long. Trimming cost V 4 bases and J 3 bases, with 8 bases left between them. Germline lookup yields CDR1 LGHNA and CDR2 YNFKEQ. The CDR3 DNA reads TGTGCCAGCAGCCGAGTCTTTACAGATACGCAGTATTTT. As protein: CASSRVFTDTQYF.

The rearrangement joins TRBV4-2 to TRBJ2-5; 8 nucleotides agree with TRBD2. Trimming took 3 bases from V and 5 from J; bases not matched to a gene: 2. Germline CDR1 reads LGHNA; CDR2 reads YNFKEQ. CDR3 length equals 13 residues. This CDR3 reads CASSQSGGETQYF. The CDR3, as DNA: TGTGCCAGCAGCCAGTCGGGGGGGGAGACCCAGTACTTC.

This clone was observed a single time. The chain links TRBV23-1 to TRBJ2-7, with 8 nucleotides matching TRBD1. TRBV23-1 has ORF status, its function being uncertain. CDR3 size: 15 residues. With V trimmed by 3 bases and J by 3 bases, 7 bases remained unmatched. The CDR3 nucleotides read TGCGCCAGCAGTCAGCTCCGGGACAGGCGCTACGAGCAGTACTTC. The encoded protein is CASSQLRDRRYEQYF.

This chain uses TRBV7-2 with TRBJ2-7; 7 bases align to TRBD1. The length of the CDR3 is 13 residues. The V gene end was trimmed by 5 bases and the J gene end by 2 bases; junction bases not matched to a gene: 3. Germline CDR1 SGHTA, CDR2 FQGNSA. CDR3 in amino acids: CASSKDRTYEQYF. The CDR3 bases are TGTGCCAGCAGCAAGGACAGGACCTACGAGCAGTACTTC.

There are a few counts of this clone. The CDR3 loop reads CASSFPTGASEAFF. The CDR3 coding sequence is TGTGCCAGCAGCTTCCCAACAGGCGCGTCTGAAGCTTTCTTT. The rearrangement links TRBV5-6 to TRBJ1-1; D might be TRBD1 (5 bases). The CDR3 extends over 14 amino acids. V was shortened by 2 bases and J by 6 bases, with 14 bases between the two germline ends. Germline CDR1 and CDR2: SGHDT and YYEEEE.